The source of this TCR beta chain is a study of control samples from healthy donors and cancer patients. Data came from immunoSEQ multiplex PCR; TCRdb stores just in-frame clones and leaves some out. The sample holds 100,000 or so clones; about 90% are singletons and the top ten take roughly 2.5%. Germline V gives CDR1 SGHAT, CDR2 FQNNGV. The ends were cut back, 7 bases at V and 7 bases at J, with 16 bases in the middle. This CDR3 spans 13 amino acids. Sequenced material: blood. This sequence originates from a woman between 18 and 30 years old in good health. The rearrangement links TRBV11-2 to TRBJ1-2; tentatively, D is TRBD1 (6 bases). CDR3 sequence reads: CASTSRGGVGYTF. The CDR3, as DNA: TGTGCCAGCACCTCCAGGGGCGGGGTTGGCTACACCTTC. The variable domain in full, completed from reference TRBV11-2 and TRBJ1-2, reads EAGVAQSPRYKIIEKRQSVAFWCNPISGHATLYWYQQILGQGPKLLIQFQNNGVVDDSQLPKDRFSAERLKGVDSTLKIQPAKLEDSAVYLCASTSRGGVGYTFGSGTRLTVV.